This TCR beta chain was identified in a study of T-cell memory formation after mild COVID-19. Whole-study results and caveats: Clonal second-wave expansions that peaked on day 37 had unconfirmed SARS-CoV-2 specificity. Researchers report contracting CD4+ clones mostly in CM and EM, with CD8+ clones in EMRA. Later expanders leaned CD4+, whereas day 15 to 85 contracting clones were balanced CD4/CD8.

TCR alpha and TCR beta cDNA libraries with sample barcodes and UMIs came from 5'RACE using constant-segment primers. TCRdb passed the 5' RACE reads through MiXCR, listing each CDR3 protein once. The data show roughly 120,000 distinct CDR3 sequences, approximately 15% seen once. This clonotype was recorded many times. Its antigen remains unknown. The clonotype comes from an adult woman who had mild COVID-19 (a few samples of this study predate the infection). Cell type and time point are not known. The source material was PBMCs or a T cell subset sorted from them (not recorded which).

CDR3 in DNA: TGTGCCAGCAGCTCGGGACAGTCCCCTACCAACTATGGCTACACCTTC. It encodes CASSSGQSPTNYGYTF. V is TRBV5-5 and J is TRBJ1-2, with TRBD1 matching 7 bases. The CDR3 totals 16 residues. CDR1 SGHKS and CDR2 YYEKEE come from the germline V gene (reference sequence). V lost 3 bases, J lost 2 bases, and 10 bases stayed unmatched.